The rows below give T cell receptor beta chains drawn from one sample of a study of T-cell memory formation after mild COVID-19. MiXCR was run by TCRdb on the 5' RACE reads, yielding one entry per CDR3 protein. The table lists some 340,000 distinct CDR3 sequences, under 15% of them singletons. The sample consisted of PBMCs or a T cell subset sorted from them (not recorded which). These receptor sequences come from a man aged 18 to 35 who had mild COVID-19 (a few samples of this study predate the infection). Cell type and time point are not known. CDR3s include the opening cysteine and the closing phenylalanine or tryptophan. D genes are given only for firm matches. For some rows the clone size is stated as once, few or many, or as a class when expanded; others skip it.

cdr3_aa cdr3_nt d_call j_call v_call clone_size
CASSVTGGGNYGYTF TGTGCCAGCAGCGTGACGGGGGGAGGTAACTATGGCTACACCTTC . TRBJ1-2 TRBV5-5 few
CASSSKVKYYEQYF TGTGCCAGCAGCTCCAAAGTTAAGTACTACGAGCAGTACTTC . TRBJ2-7 TRBV11-2 .
CASSLAFSSTDTQYF TGCGCCAGCAGCTTGGCCTTCTCCAGCACAGATACGCAGTATTTT . TRBJ2-3 TRBV5-1 .
CASSQEVLSYNEQFF TGCGCCAGCAGCCAAGAGGTGCTCTCCTACAATGAGCAGTTCTTC . TRBJ2-1 TRBV4-1 many
CASSLAPGGGGTEAFF TGTGCCAGCAGCTTAGCGCCCGGCGGAGGGGGCACTGAAGCTTTCTTT . TRBJ1-1 TRBV7-9 .
CASSSPGQGGYEQYF TGCGCCAGCAGCTCACCGGGACAGGGGGGGTACGAGCAGTACTTC TRBD1 TRBJ2-7 TRBV5-1 few
CASSEWGGDQPQHF TGTGCCAGCAGTGAATGGGGCGGAGATCAGCCCCAGCATTTT . TRBJ1-5 TRBV25-1 .
CASRRDRGTGELFF TGCGCCAGCCGCCGGGACAGGGGTACCGGGGAGCTGTTTTTT TRBD1 TRBJ2-2 TRBV5-1 .
CASSYWGAGNEQFF TGTGCCAGCAGTTACTGGGGGGCGGGCAATGAGCAGTTCTTC . TRBJ2-1 TRBV6-5 .
CASGLLGIGEKLFF TGCGCCAGCGGCCTTCTTGGGATTGGGGAAAAACTGTTTTTT . TRBJ1-4 TRBV5-1 .
CASSPGLAGGAGADTQYF TGTGCCAGCAGCCCGGGACTAGCGGGGGGAGCCGGGGCAGATACGCAGTATTTT TRBD2 TRBJ2-3 TRBV7-6 many
CARPAEGTRRIEQYF TGTGCCAGGCCAGCCGAGGGCACACGGAGGATCGAGCAGTACTTC . TRBJ2-7 TRBV5-3 few
CASSYGLSSYEQYF TGTGCCAGCAGTTATGGGTTGAGCTCCTACGAGCAGTACTTC . TRBJ2-7 TRBV6-2/TRBV6-3 .
CASKGRVAGGLINEQFF TGTGCCAGCAAGGGTCGGGTAGCGGGGGGGCTTATCAATGAGCAGTTCTTC TRBD2 TRBJ2-1 TRBV6-1 few
CATSDPRSPYNEQFF TGTGCCACCAGTGATCCTCGAAGCCCCTACAATGAGCAGTTCTTC . TRBJ2-1 TRBV24-1 few
CASSLAGGRGQYF TGTGCCAGCAGCTTAGCGGGGGGGCGTGGGCAGTATTTT TRBD2 TRBJ2-3 TRBV5-4 few
CASKGAFHNEQFF TGTGCCAGTAAAGGTGCGTTCCACAATGAGCAGTTCTTC . TRBJ2-1 TRBV6-5 .
CASSLSRGQAYTGELFF TGTGCCAGCAGCTTGAGTAGGGGACAGGCCTACACCGGGGAGCTGTTTTTT TRBD1 TRBJ2-2 TRBV7-6 few
CASSVYPAGATRDTQYF TGTGCCAGCAGCGTATATCCAGCGGGGGCGACTCGGGATACGCAGTATTTT TRBD2 TRBJ2-3 TRBV9 .
CASSLDGTTAFF TGTGCCAGCAGCTTGGATGGGACAACGGCTTTCTTT . TRBJ1-1 TRBV5-4 .
CSAQAGTNTDTQYF TGCAGTGCCCAAGCCGGGACTAACACAGATACGCAGTATTTT TRBD2 TRBJ2-3 TRBV20-1 few
CASSLDVGGVTEAFF TGCGCCAGCAGCTTGGACGTCGGGGGTGTGACTGAAGCTTTCTTT . TRBJ1-1 TRBV5-1 many
CASSDTSRGYEQYF TGCGCCAGCAGCGATACATCCAGGGGATACGAGCAGTACTTC . TRBJ2-7 TRBV5-1 .
CASNRDRDYEQFF TGTGCCAGCAATCGGGACAGGGACTATGAGCAGTTCTTC TRBD1 TRBJ2-1 TRBV11-2 once
CSARKFGTGWYRGGQPQHF TGCAGTGCTAGGAAGTTCGGGACAGGGTGGTACAGAGGAGGTCAGCCCCAGCATTTT TRBD1 TRBJ1-5 TRBV20-1 few
CASGRTTDTQYF TGTGCCAGCGGACGGACCACAGATACGCAGTATTTT . TRBJ2-3 TRBV12-3/TRBV12-4 few
CASSLVPRETQYF TGTGCCAGCAGCTTGGTCCCAAGGGAGACCCAGTACTTC . TRBJ2-5 TRBV7-2 few
CASSQETWTGVHTGELFF TGCGCCAGCAGCCAAGAGACCTGGACAGGGGTTCACACCGGGGAGCTGTTTTTT TRBD1 TRBJ2-2 TRBV4-3 .
CASSSGAGTEAFF TGTGCCAGCAGCTCAGGGGCGGGGACTGAAGCTTTCTTT . TRBJ1-1 TRBV7-3 .
CASSGVPGHPTNTEAFF TGTGCCAGCAGTGGGGTACCGGGACACCCAACGAACACTGAAGCTTTCTTT . TRBJ1-1 TRBV11-2 .
CASSFSPGRFPQETQYF TGTGCCAGCAGCTTCAGTCCGGGGCGGTTCCCCCAAGAGACCCAGTACTTC . TRBJ2-5 TRBV11-2 many
CASSLVKRNSGEQFF TGTGCCAGCAGTTTGGTCAAACGGAATAGTGGTGAGCAGTTCTTC . TRBJ2-1 TRBV28 few
CASSPTPDTQYF TGTGCCAGCTCACCGACCCCAGATACGCAGTATTTT . TRBJ2-3 TRBV18 few
CASGLAGTENTGELFF TGTGCTAGTGGTTTGGCCGGGACAGAGAACACCGGGGAGCTGTTTTTT TRBD1 TRBJ2-2 TRBV12-5 .
CSASTPDLTDTQYF TGCAGTGCTAGCACCCCCGACCTTACAGATACGCAGTATTTT . TRBJ2-3 TRBV20-1 .
CASRPTDYNEQFF TGTGCCAGCAGACCCACGGATTACAATGAGCAGTTCTTC . TRBJ2-1 TRBV12-3/TRBV12-4 few
CASSFYPTDTQYF TGTGCCAGCAGTTTCTATCCCACAGATACGCAGTATTTT . TRBJ2-3 TRBV27 .
CSARDSMNTEAFF TGCAGTGCTAGAGACAGTATGAACACTGAAGCTTTCTTT . TRBJ1-1 TRBV20-1 .
CASSLSSGTGSGNTIYF TGTGCCAGCAGCTTAAGTTCGGGGACAGGGTCGGGAAACACCATATATTTT TRBD1 TRBJ1-3 TRBV7-2 few
CASSKRDFWGETQYF TGTGCCAGCAGCAAGAGGGATTTCTGGGGGGAGACCCAGTACTTC . TRBJ2-5 TRBV6-2/TRBV6-3 many
CSARDGSGYNEQFF TGCAGTGCTAGAGACGGTAGCGGGTACAATGAGCAGTTCTTC TRBD2 TRBJ2-1 TRBV20-1 .
CASSSRTIYGYTF TGTGCCAGCAGCTCAAGGACAATCTATGGCTACACCTTC . TRBJ1-2 TRBV7-2 .